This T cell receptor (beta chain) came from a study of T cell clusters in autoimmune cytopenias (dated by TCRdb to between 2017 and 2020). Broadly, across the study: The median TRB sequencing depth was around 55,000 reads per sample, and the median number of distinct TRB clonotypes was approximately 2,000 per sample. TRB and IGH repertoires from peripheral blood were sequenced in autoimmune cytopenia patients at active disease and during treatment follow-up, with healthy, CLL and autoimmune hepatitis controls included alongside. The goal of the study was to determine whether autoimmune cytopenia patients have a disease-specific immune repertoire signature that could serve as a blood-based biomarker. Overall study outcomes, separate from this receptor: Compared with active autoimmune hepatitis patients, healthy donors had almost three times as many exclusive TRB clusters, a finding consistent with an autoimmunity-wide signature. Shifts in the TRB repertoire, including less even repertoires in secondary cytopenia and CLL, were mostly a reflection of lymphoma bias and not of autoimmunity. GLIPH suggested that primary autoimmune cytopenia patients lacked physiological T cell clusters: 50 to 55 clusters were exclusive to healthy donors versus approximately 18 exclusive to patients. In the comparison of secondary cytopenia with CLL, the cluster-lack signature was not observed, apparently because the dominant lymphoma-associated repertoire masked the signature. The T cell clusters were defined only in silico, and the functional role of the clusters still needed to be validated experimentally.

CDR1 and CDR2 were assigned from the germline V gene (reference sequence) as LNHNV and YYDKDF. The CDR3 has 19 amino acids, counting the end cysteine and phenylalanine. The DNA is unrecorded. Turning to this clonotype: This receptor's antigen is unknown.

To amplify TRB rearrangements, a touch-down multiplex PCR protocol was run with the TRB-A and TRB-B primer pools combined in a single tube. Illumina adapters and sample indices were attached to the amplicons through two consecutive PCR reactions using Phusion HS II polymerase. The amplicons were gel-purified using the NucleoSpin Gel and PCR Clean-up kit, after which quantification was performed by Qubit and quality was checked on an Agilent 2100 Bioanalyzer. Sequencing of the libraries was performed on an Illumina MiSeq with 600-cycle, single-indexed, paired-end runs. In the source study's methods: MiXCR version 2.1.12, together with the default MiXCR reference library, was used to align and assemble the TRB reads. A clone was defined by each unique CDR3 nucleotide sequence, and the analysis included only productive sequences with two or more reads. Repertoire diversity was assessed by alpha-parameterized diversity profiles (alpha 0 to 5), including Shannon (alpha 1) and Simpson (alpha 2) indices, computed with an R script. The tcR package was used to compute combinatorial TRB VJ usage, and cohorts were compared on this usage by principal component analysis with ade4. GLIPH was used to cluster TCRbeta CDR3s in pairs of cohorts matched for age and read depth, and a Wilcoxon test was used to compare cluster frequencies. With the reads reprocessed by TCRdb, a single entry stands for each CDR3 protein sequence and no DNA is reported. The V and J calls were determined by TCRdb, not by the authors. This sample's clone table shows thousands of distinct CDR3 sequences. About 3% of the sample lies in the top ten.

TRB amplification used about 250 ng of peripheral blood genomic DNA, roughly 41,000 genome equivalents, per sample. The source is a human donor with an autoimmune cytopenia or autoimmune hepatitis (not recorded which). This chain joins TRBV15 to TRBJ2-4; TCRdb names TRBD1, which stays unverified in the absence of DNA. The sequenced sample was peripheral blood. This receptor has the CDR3 CATTTGTGGSIGSKNIQYF.